This record concerns one TCR beta chain sequence. What it recognizes is unknown. Repertoires were generated with immunoSEQ multiplex PCR, while TCRdb's copy carries only in-frame clones and drops some. The repertoire holds about 25,000 clones, with roughly 95% as singletons. Conventional CD4 T cells were sorted as CD4+CD127+ cells. The germline gives CDR1 MNHEY, CDR2 SMNVEV (reference sequence). CDR3 length: 16 amino acids. Germline trimming cut 4 bases from V and 2 bases from J; bases unmatched to any gene: 10. This sample is part of a study of B cell selection in AIRE deficiency. Notes on the study in general: Tconv and Treg cells from AIRE-deficient patients resembled healthy donors in TCRBV usage, CDR3 length and diversity.

This clonotype was obtained from a human donor in good health. Sequenced input: CD4+CD127+ conventional T cells sorted from PBMCs. The V call is TRBV27, the J call TRBJ2-7; 8 bases match TRBD2. DNA for the CDR3: TGTGCCAGCAGTTGGGGTGGAGCGGGAGTAGCCTACGAGCAGTACTTC. Translation: CASSWGGAGVAYEQYF.